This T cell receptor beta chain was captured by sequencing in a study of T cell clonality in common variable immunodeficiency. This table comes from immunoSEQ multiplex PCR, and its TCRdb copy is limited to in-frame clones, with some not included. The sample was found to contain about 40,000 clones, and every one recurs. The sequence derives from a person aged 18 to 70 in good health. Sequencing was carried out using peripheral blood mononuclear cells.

Here the CDR3 reads CSARREGGSGYGYTF. The DNA read from the CDR3 is TGCAGTGCTCGCAGGGAGGGGGGGTCGGGCTATGGC. V and J are TRBV20-1 and TRBJ1-2; D may be TRBD1 (6 bases). Read coverage stops 3 residues before the CDR3 terminus; the germline J gene supplies the remainder. V was shortened by 5 bases and J by 4 bases, with 20 bases between the two germline ends. Germline V gene data show CDR1 as DFQATT and CDR2 as SNEGSKA (reference sequence). The CDR3 has 15 residues.